The rows below give T cell receptor beta chains drawn from one sample of a study of neoadjuvant anti-PD-1 for oral cavity cancer. TCRdb's table, derived via immunoSEQ multiplex PCR, lists solely in-frame clones and lacks some. The profile shows approximately 13,000 clones, approximately 74% of them singletons. The material was PBMCs, obtained after nivolumab (anti-PD-1) treatment. These receptor sequences come from a person aged 40 to 85 with oral cavity squamous cell carcinoma. Each CDR3 is given with its conserved first and last residue. The order of the fields is D gene, J gene, V gene, clone size, CDR3 DNA, CDR3 protein. The D gene is left open where the match is weak. Rows may omit the clone size; those that give it use once, few, many or a size class.

>NA|TRBJ1-1|TRBV19|NA
TGTGCCAGTACCCGCGCCGGGCAGGGGAGGGCGAACACTGAAGCTTTCTTT
CASTRAGQGRANTEAFF
>NA|TRBJ1-4|TRBV5-1|NA
TGCGCCAGCAGCCCGCAGGGGTCCCGAGAAAAACTGTTTTTT
CASSPQGSREKLFF
>NA|TRBJ2-7|TRBV28|NA
TGTGCCAGCAGCCCATCGGGGGTATACGAGCAGTACTTC
CASSPSGVYEQYF
>TRBD2|TRBJ2-5|TRBV4-2|NA
TGTGCCAGCAGCCTAGCGGGAGCGGTAGAGACCCAGTACTTC
CASSLAGAVETQYF
>TRBD2|TRBJ2-7|TRBV28|few
TGTGCCAGCGTACGGACTAGACCCTACGAGCAGTACTTC
CASVRTRPYEQYF
>TRBD2|TRBJ2-2|TRBV28|NA
TGTGCCAGCAGTTTGGTTAGCGGGAGGGTCGGGGAGCTGTTTTTT
CASSLVSGRVGELFF
>TRBD2|TRBJ2-7|TRBV19|once
TGTGCCAGTAGTCCTTCGACTAGCCTCTACGAGCAGTACTTC
CASSPSTSLYEQYF
>NA|TRBJ2-3|TRBV7-9|NA
TGTGCCAGCAGCTCGTCAGGGGCCTCCACAGATACGCAGTATTTT
CASSSSGASTDTQYF
>TRBD2|TRBJ2-5|TRBV4-1|NA
TGCGCCAGCAGCCAGGAGCGGGGGGGAGAGACCCAGTACTTC
CASSQERGGETQYF
>TRBD2|TRBJ2-7|TRBV6-5|NA
TGTGCCAGCAGCTTACTAGCGGGCGAATCCTACGAGCAGTACTTC
CASSLLAGESYEQYF
>TRBD2|TRBJ2-3|TRBV5-4|NA
TGTGCCAGCAGCTCCGGACTAGCGGGAAGTACAGATACGCAGTATTTT
CASSSGLAGSTDTQYF